These T cell receptor beta chains were read from a single sample in a study of control samples from healthy donors and cancer patients. Libraries were prepared by immunoSEQ multiplex PCR; TCRdb keeps only in-frame clonotypes and omits some of them. The repertoire holds roughly 120,000 clones, with 75% to 90% as singletons. Sequencing used PBMCs. Every receptor here comes from a woman aged 45-65 years with colorectal cancer. CDR3s include the opening cysteine and the closing phenylalanine or tryptophan. Fields, in order: clone size, J gene, V gene, D gene, CDR3 protein, CDR3 DNA. A D gene is named only where the DNA matches it firmly. Size is omitted from some rows. Given values are once, few, many or a class for expanded clones.

size: NA
J: TRBJ2-7
V: TRBV18
D: TRBD2
CDR3: CASSPSLLAGNYEQYF
DNA: TGTGCCAGCTCACCAAGCTTACTAGCGGGGAACTACGAGCAGTACTTC

size: once
J: TRBJ1-6
V: TRBV15
D: TRBD1
CDR3: CATSRRTGVGSPLHF
DNA: TGTGCCACCAGCAGGCGGACAGGGGTAGGCTCACCCCTCCACTTT

size: NA
J: TRBJ1-2
V: TRBV6-5
D: NA
CDR3: CASIERDIHGYTF
DNA: TGTGCCAGCATAGAGAGGGATATCCATGGCTACACCTTC

size: NA
J: TRBJ2-4
V: TRBV29-1
D: TRBD1
CDR3: CSVGPGTGPQYF
DNA: TGCAGCGTGGGACCGGGGACAGGCCCTCAGTACTTC

size: NA
J: TRBJ2-1
V: TRBV7-9
D: NA
CDR3: CASNVQGNNEQFF
DNA: TGTGCCAGCAACGTTCAGGGAAACAATGAGCAGTTCTTC

size: NA
J: TRBJ2-7
V: TRBV11-2
D: NA
CDR3: CASSFSRGYEQYF
DNA: TGTGCCAGCAGCTTTAGTAGGGGGTACGAGCAGTACTTC

size: NA
J: TRBJ1-2
V: TRBV3-1/TRBV3-2
D: NA
CDR3: CASSQRGGDGYTF
DNA: TGTGCCAGCAGCCAAAGGGGAGGCGATGGCTACACCTTC

size: NA
J: TRBJ2-1
V: TRBV7-2
D: TRBD2
CDR3: CASSLYRLAGGYNEQFF
DNA: TGTGCCAGCAGCTTATACCGGCTAGCGGGAGGGTACAATGAGCAGTTCTTC

size: NA
J: TRBJ2-2
V: TRBV19
D: TRBD1
CDR3: CACHRGPWSGGELFF
DNA: TGTGCCTGCCACAGGGGCCCCTGGAGTGGCGGGGAGCTGTTTTTT

size: NA
J: TRBJ1-1
V: TRBV10-2
D: NA
CDR3: CASGLNTEAFF
DNA: TGCGCCAGCGGCTTGAACACTGAAGCTTTCTTT

size: NA
J: TRBJ2-5
V: TRBV28
D: NA
CDR3: CASRSPGKETQYF
DNA: TGTGCCAGCAGGAGTCCAGGGAAAGAGACCCAGTACTTC

size: many
J: TRBJ1-2
V: TRBV6-5
D: NA
CDR3: CASSYSSFGGADTF
DNA: TGTGCCAGCAGTTACTCGTCGTTTGGGGGGGCGGACACCTTC

size: NA
J: TRBJ2-5
V: TRBV4-2
D: NA
CDR3: CASSQDRGPSQETQYF
DNA: TGTGCCAGCAGCCAAGATCGTGGACCTTCGCAAGAGACCCAGTACTTC

size: NA
J: TRBJ2-6
V: TRBV7-6
D: NA
CDR3: CASSGDRFTGANVLTF
DNA: TGTGCCAGCAGCGGAGACAGATTCACTGGGGCCAACGTCCTGACTTTC

size: NA
J: TRBJ2-7
V: TRBV11-2
D: NA
CDR3: CASSQRGHKDYEQYF
DNA: TGTGCCAGCAGCCAACGAGGACATAAAGACTACGAGCAGTACTTC

size: NA
J: TRBJ2-5
V: TRBV7-9
D: TRBD2
CDR3: CASSLVAGGETQYF
DNA: TGTGCCAGCAGCTTAGTAGCGGGGGGAGAGACCCAGTACTTC

size: NA
J: TRBJ2-6
V: TRBV21-1
D: NA
CDR3: CASSKKSPGQGLWSGANVLTF
DNA: TGTGCCAGCAGCAAGAAAAGTCCAGGACAGGGTCTATGGTCTGGGGCCAACGTCCTGACTTTC

size: NA
J: TRBJ1-1
V: TRBV6-6
D: TRBD1
CDR3: CASSYSGQVNGEAFF
DNA: TGTGCCAGCAGTTACTCGGGACAGGTCAATGGTGAAGCTTTCTTT

size: NA
J: TRBJ1-5
V: TRBV6-6
D: TRBD1
CDR3: CASSLGQFSNQPQHF
DNA: TGTGCCAGCAGTCTGGGACAGTTTAGCAATCAGCCCCAGCATTTT

size: once
J: TRBJ2-4
V: TRBV5-1
D: TRBD1
CDR3: CASSSQGENIQYF
DNA: TGCGCCAGCAGCTCCCAGGGGGAAAACATTCAGTACTTC

size: NA
J: TRBJ1-2
V: TRBV5-5
D: TRBD1
CDR3: CASSLDGTASAYGYTF
DNA: TGTGCCAGCAGCTTGGACGGGACAGCAAGCGCCTATGGCTACACCTTC

size: NA
J: TRBJ1-1
V: TRBV28
D: NA
CDR3: CASSRDLEAFF
DNA: TGTGCCAGCAGTAGGGATCTTGAAGCTTTCTTT

size: NA
J: TRBJ1-2
V: TRBV10-3
D: NA
CDR3: CAIRAGGYTF
DNA: TGTGCCATCCGGGCAGGCGGCTACACCTTC

size: NA
J: TRBJ1-1
V: TRBV6-2/TRBV6-3
D: NA
CDR3: CASSYSFGTPEAFF
DNA: TGTGCCAGCAGTTACTCATTCGGGACACCAGAAGCTTTCTTT

size: NA
J: TRBJ2-1
V: TRBV18
D: NA
CDR3: CASSLGAFPYNEQFF
DNA: TGTGCCAGCTCACTGGGGGCGTTTCCCTACAATGAGCAGTTCTTC

size: NA
J: TRBJ2-2
V: TRBV11-3
D: NA
CDR3: CASSRGRSTGELFF
DNA: TGTGCCAGCAGCCGGGGAAGGAGCACCGGGGAGCTGTTTTTT

size: NA
J: TRBJ2-7
V: TRBV29-1
D: TRBD2
CDR3: CSVEGTSGRVNEQYF
DNA: TGCAGCGTTGAAGGGACTAGCGGGAGGGTTAACGAGCAGTACTTC

size: NA
J: TRBJ2-2
V: TRBV30
D: TRBD2
CDR3: CAWSVQRRLAGGRTGELFF
DNA: TGTGCCTGGAGTGTACAAAGAAGGCTAGCGGGGGGCCGGACCGGGGAGCTGTTTTTT

size: NA
J: TRBJ2-5
V: TRBV11-3
D: NA
CDR3: CASSLSAGQETQYF
DNA: TGTGCCAGCAGCTTGTCGGCGGGGCAAGAGACCCAGTACTTC